This passage covers 29 T cell receptor beta chains from one sample sequenced in a study of cytomegalovirus exposure and HLA in healthy donors (dated by TCRdb to the late 2010s). To prepare the library, the immunoSEQ multiplex PCR assay was applied. The multiplex PCR relied on a mix of 60 forward primers for TCR Vbeta segments and 13 reverse primers for TCR Jbeta segments. TCRdb re-hosts the immuneACCESS table, in-frame sequences only. Its copies lack some clones; in the studies checked, an unresolved V gene accounts for under half of them, and the cause for the rest is not known. The sample contains approximately 150,000 clones, approximately 80% of them found a single time. The ten largest make up 10% to 15% of the sample. Input material: PBMCs. These TCRs come from a man aged 35-49 years in good health and CMV-seropositive.

V and J are TRBV11-1 and TRBJ2-7; 12 positions agree with TRBD2. CDR1 is SGHAT and CDR2 is FQDESV in the germline V gene (reference sequence). V lost 5 bases and J lost 5; bases outside the gene matches: 7. This CDR3 has 15 amino acids. CDR3 sequence: CASSPTSGRSHEQYF. The CDR3 DNA is TGTGCCAGCAGCCCGACTAGCGGGAGATCCCACGAGCAGTACTTC.

The V call is TRBV10-3, the J call TRBJ2-3; TRBD1 might be the D (6 bases). This CDR3 comprises 15 residues. V shed 9 bases and J shed 1 base, with 17 bases lying between them. Germline V gene lookup returns CDR1 ENHRY and CDR2 SYGVKD. DNA for the CDR3: TGTGCCATAACCGAGGGGGTTTATGGCACAGATACGCAGTATTTT. Translation gives CAITEGVYGTDTQYF.

The gene calls are TRBV18 and TRBJ2-5; perhaps TRBD1 as D (6 bases). V was trimmed by 5 bases and J by 4 bases, leaving 8 bases between them. CDR1 and CDR2 from the germline V gene are KGHSH and LQKENI. The CDR3 totals 12 residues. The CDR3: CASSGQRETQYF. CDR3 in DNA: TGTGCCAGCTCAGGACAGCGAGAGACCCAGTACTTC.

The rearrangement joins TRBV5-1 to TRBJ1-6; D is uncertain. The CDR3 sequence is 16 residues long. The germline CDR1 and CDR2 sequences are SGHRS and YFSETQ. The V end was cut by 0 bases, the J end by 0 bases, with 7 bases between. CDR3 residues: CASSLDGSSYNSPLHF. The CDR3, as DNA: TGCGCCAGCAGCTTGGACGGGAGCTCCTATAATTCACCCCTCCACTTT.

The V gene is TRBV28, the J gene TRBJ2-1; 9 bases agree with TRBD1. The germline CDR1 and CDR2 sequences are MDHEN and SYDVKM. The junction had 6 bases not matched to a gene; V was cut back by 5 bases and J by 4 bases. CDR3 length: 15 amino acids. CDR3 region: CASSPPGQGYNEQFF. CDR3 bases: TGTGCCAGCAGTCCTCCGGGACAGGGATACAATGAGCAGTTCTTC. Full variable domain (outside the CDR3, taken from reference TRBV28 and TRBJ2-1): DVKVTQSSRYLVKRTGEKVFLECVQDMDHENMFWYRQDPGLGLRLIYFSYDVKMKEKGDIPEGYSVSREKKERFSLILESASTNQTSMYLCASSPPGQGYNEQFFGPGTRLTVL.

To note about this clone: At one end the junction does not follow the germline gene, possibly because of a read error. This chain links TRBV7-9 with TRBJ1-1; 12 positions match TRBD1. Germline lookup yields CDR1 SEHNR and CDR2 FQNEAQ (reference sequence). The CDR3 loop spans 17 amino acids. Here the CDR3 reads CSSSLGTGGGRNTEAFF. The CDR3, as DNA: TGTTCCAGCAGCTTAGGGACAGGGGGCGGTAGGAACACTGAAGCTTTCTTT.

This rearrangement joins TRBV9 to TRBJ1-1; D remains unclear. This CDR3 is 16 amino acids long. The ends were cut back, 0 bases at V and 1 base at J, with 13 bases in the middle. Germline assignment: CDR1 SGDLS and CDR2 YYNGEE. CDR3 sequence (DNA): TGTGCCAGCAGCGTAGATCCCCTAGGCGGGAACACTGAAGCTTTCTTT. This encodes CASSVDPLGGNTEAFF.

The chain is built from TRBV18 and TRBJ1-1; 7 bases align to TRBD1. Germline trimming cut 3 bases from V and 4 bases from J; bases unmatched to any gene: 11. This CDR3 has 16 residues. Per the germline V gene, CDR1 is KGHSH and CDR2 is LQKENI. In DNA form, the CDR3 reads TGTGCCAGCTCACCGATGACAGGGTCTCCTGGCACTGAAGCTTTCTTT. This encodes CASSPMTGSPGTEAFF.

The chain couples TRBV28 to TRBJ1-1; D is unresolved. The CDR3 extends over 11 amino acids. Trimming removed 5 bases at V and 5 bases at J, with 6 bases between. CDR1 is MDHEN and CDR2 is SYDVKM in the germline V gene. The CDR3 DNA is TGTGCCAGCAGTCTGCGGACTGAAGCTTTCTTT. Its protein product is CASSLRTEAFF.

The chain combines TRBV19 with TRBJ2-7; D unclear. The CDR3 is 14 amino acids. Germline loops: CDR1 LNHDA, CDR2 SQIVND (reference sequence). The ends were cut back, 4 bases at V and 4 bases at J, with 14 bases in the middle. CDR3 residues: CASSTRVTVYEQYF. The CDR3 bases are TGTGCCAGTAGTACCCGGGTTACCGTTTACGAGCAGTACTTC.

This rearrangement joins TRBV7-2 to TRBJ2-7; D remains unclear. Looked up from germline, CDR1 is SGHTA and CDR2 is FQGNSA. V gave up 5 bases and J gave up 3 bases, with 5 bases separating them. CDR3 size: 11 residues. CDR3 bases: TGTGCCAGCAGCCCCAACTACGAGCAGTACTTC. Translated, it gives CASSPNYEQYF.

The chain has TRBV19 and TRBJ1-1; D remains unclear. The V end lost 5 bases, the J end lost 6 bases, and 13 bases lay between the germline ends. Germline V gene lookup returns CDR1 LNHDA and CDR2 SQIVND (reference sequence). This CDR3 has 13 residues. CDR3 sequence reads: CASSVRDKAEAFF. The DNA for the CDR3 is TGTGCCAGTAGTGTTCGGGATAAGGCTGAAGCTTTCTTT.

The chain carries TRBV18 and TRBJ1-2; no reliable D call. CDR1 and CDR2 from the germline V gene are KGHSH and LQKENI. The CDR3 runs 14 residues. V was trimmed by 6 bases and J by 0 bases, leaving 11 bases between them. CDR3 in amino acids: CASSYLSTNYGYTF. The CDR3 DNA reads as TGTGCCAGCTCCTACCTATCGACTAACTATGGCTACACCTTC.

The V call is TRBV29-1, the J call TRBJ2-3, with D possibly matching TRBD1 (5 bases). V was cut by 6 bases and J by 2 bases, with 9 bases left in between. The germline CDR1 and CDR2 sequences are SQVTM and ANQGSEA. The CDR3 has 12 residues. For the CDR3, the DNA is TGCAGCGTGGACACCTTCACAGATACGCAGTATTTT. Amino acids: CSVDTFTDTQYF.

This chain connects TRBV9 to TRBJ2-5; TRBD1 is a possible D gene (5 bases). V was trimmed by 0 bases and J by 3 bases, leaving 9 bases between them. CDR1 SGDLS and CDR2 YYNGEE come from the germline V gene. CDR3 length equals 14 residues. The CDR3: CASSVGQNEETQYF. In DNA, the CDR3 is TGTGCCAGCAGCGTAGGACAGAACGAAGAGACCCAGTACTTC. The full variable domain, completed using reference TRBV9 and TRBJ2-5, is DSGVTQTPKHLITATGQRVTLRCSPRSGDLSVYWYQQSLDQGLQFLIQYYNGEERAKGNILERFSAQQFPDLHSELNLSSLELGDSALYFCASSVGQNEETQYFGPGTRLLVL.

V is TRBV11-3 and J is TRBJ1-1; tentatively, D is TRBD1 (6 bases). The CDR3 has 13 amino acids. Germline values: CDR1 SGHNT, CDR2 YENEEA. V gave up 3 bases and J gave up 4 bases, with 9 bases separating them. The CDR3 protein is CASSFQGTTEAFF. CDR3 DNA: TGTGCCAGCAGCTTCCAGGGGACCACTGAAGCTTTCTTT.

The chain links TRBV7-2 to TRBJ2-1, with D perhaps TRBD2 (6 bases). CDR1 is SGHTA, CDR2 FQGNSA, per germline. CDR3 length equals 15 residues. The V end was cut by 5 bases, the J end by 7 bases, with 18 bases between. CDR3 coding DNA: TGTGCCAGCAGCCCTCAAGTGGGAGGTTTAAATGAGCAGTTCTTC. This encodes CASSPQVGGLNEQFF.

In regard to this clone: A read error may account for a junction end that differs from germline. This chain uses TRBV5-1 with TRBJ2-7; 7 bases map to TRBD2. Germline assignment: CDR1 SGHRS and CDR2 YFSETQ. This CDR3 spans 15 amino acids. The CDR3 spells CTSSPSSWRETQQYF. The DNA of the CDR3 is TGCACCAGCAGCCCGAGTTCGTGGCGGGAGACTCAGCAGTACTTC.

The CDR3 loop is CAILESGTSYEQYF. Written as DNA, the CDR3 is TGTGCCATCTTGGAGTCTGGTACCTCCTACGAGCAGTACTTC. The J gene is TRBJ2-7, the V gene TRBV10-3; D is undetermined. V was pared by 8 bases and J by 0 bases, with 14 bases between. The CDR3 length is 14 residues. Germline values: CDR1 ENHRY, CDR2 SYGVKD.

Regarding this clone: Additional DNA sequences in this sample encode the identical CDR3. The CDR3 DNA reads as TGCGCCAGCCAACCTCAGGCAGGAGGCGACTATGGCTACACCTTC. As protein: CASQPQAGGDYGYTF. J is TRBJ1-2 and V is TRBV5-1; no clear D gene. This CDR3 has 15 residues. Trimming removed 7 bases at V and 3 bases at J, with 19 bases between. Germline-derived CDR1 and CDR2 are SGHRS and YFSETQ.

This clone was observed a few times. The V gene is TRBV5-4, the J gene TRBJ2-3, with TRBD2 as a possible D gene (6 bases). V was clipped by 6 bases and J by 0 bases, with 14 bases between them. Germline V gene data show CDR1 as SGHNT and CDR2 as YYREEE (reference sequence). The CDR3 runs 15 residues. CDR3: CASTRGAGSTDTQYF. CDR3 coding DNA: TGTGCCAGCACCCGCGGAGCGGGCAGCACAGATACGCAGTATTTT.

The chain links TRBV4-2 to TRBJ2-5; 11 bases are shared with TRBD2. The CDR3 length is 15 residues. Germline trimming cut 5 bases from V and 6 bases from J; bases unmatched to any gene: 8. Germline CDR1 LGHNA, CDR2 YNFKEQ. CDR3 sequence: CASSLALAGGQTQYF. Written as DNA, the CDR3 is TGTGCCAGCAGCTTGGCCCTAGCGGGAGGACAGACCCAGTACTTC.

This sequence joins TRBV28 and TRBJ2-1; 8 nucleotides align to TRBD1. Germline V gene lookup returns CDR1 MDHEN and CDR2 SYDVKM. After removal of 1 base from V and 3 bases from J, the junction contained 23 bases not matched to a gene. The CDR3 is 22 residues long. Here the CDR3 reads CASSLFGAFVVTGDRDYNEQFF. The CDR3 DNA is TGTGCCAGCAGTTTATTTGGTGCTTTTGTGGTGACAGGGGATCGGGACTACAATGAGCAGTTCTTC.

This rearrangement joins TRBV9 to TRBJ1-3; 9 nucleotides line up with TRBD1. The CDR3 is 18 amino acids. CDR1 and CDR2 from the germline V gene are SGDLS and YYNGEE. V dropped 4 bases and J dropped 4; count of bases not matched to a gene: 15. The CDR3 nucleotides read TGTGCCAGCAGCCTAAGAGACGGCGGGACAGGGCCCGGAAACACCATATATTTT. Protein sequence: CASSLRDGGTGPGNTIYF.

V is TRBV28 and J is TRBJ2-3; 12 positions agree with TRBD2. With 7 bases clipped from V and 0 bases from J, the junction kept 17 bases outside the gene matches. The CDR3 spans 20 residues. Per the germline V gene, CDR1 is MDHEN and CDR2 is SYDVKM. The DNA of the CDR3 is TGTGCCAGCACCGCGTTAACTAGCGGGAGGACCTCGATGAGCACAGATACGCAGTATTTT. Its translation is CASTALTSGRTSMSTDTQYF.

V is TRBV7-2 and J is TRBJ2-1; TRBD2 agrees at 12 bases. The germline V gene has CDR1 SGHTA and CDR2 FQGNSA. The trim removed 5 bases at V and 5 bases at J, leaving 4 bases unmatched. This CDR3 contains 15 residues. The CDR3 DNA reads as TGTGCCAGCAGCCTCGGACTAGCGGGGAACAATGAGCAGTTCTTC. It is translated as CASSLGLAGNNEQFF. The full variable domain, its missing parts supplied by reference TRBV7-2 and TRBJ2-1, is GAGVSQSPSNKVTEKGKDVELRCDPISGHTALYWYRQSLGQGLEFLIYFQGNSAPDKSGLPSDRFSAERTGGSVSTLTIQRTQQEDSAVYLCASSLGLAGNNEQFFGPGTRLTVL.

The V gene is TRBV4-2, the J gene TRBJ2-1, with TRBD2 matching 11 bases. The V and J ends lost 0 bases and 8 bases, in that order; junction bases with no gene match: 15. The CDR3 sequence is 19 residues long. The germline V gene encodes CDR1 LGHNA and CDR2 YNFKEQ. The CDR3 loop is CASSQELAGETSSRHEQFF. CDR3 DNA sequence: TGTGCCAGCAGCCAAGAACTAGCGGGAGAAACCTCCTCGAGGCATGAGCAGTTCTTC.

The chain joins TRBV7-6 to TRBJ1-3; D call uncertain. Trimming stripped 5 bases from V and 5 bases from J, with 10 bases between. The CDR3 has 13 residues. The germline CDR1 and CDR2 sequences are SGHVS and FNYEAQ. In DNA, the CDR3 is TGTGCCAGCAGCCTGAGCGTACGAAACACCATATATTTT. Its translation: CASSLSVRNTIYF.

The chain uses TRBV19 and TRBJ2-7; 14 nucleotides line up with TRBD2. The length of the CDR3 is 15 residues. V shed 3 bases and J 6 bases; nucleotides not matched to a gene: 4. The germline V gene encodes CDR1 LNHDA and CDR2 SQIVND (reference sequence). For the CDR3, the DNA is TGTGCCAGTAGTATGGGACTAGCGGGAGTTGGCGAGCAGTACTTC. Its protein is CASSMGLAGVGEQYF.